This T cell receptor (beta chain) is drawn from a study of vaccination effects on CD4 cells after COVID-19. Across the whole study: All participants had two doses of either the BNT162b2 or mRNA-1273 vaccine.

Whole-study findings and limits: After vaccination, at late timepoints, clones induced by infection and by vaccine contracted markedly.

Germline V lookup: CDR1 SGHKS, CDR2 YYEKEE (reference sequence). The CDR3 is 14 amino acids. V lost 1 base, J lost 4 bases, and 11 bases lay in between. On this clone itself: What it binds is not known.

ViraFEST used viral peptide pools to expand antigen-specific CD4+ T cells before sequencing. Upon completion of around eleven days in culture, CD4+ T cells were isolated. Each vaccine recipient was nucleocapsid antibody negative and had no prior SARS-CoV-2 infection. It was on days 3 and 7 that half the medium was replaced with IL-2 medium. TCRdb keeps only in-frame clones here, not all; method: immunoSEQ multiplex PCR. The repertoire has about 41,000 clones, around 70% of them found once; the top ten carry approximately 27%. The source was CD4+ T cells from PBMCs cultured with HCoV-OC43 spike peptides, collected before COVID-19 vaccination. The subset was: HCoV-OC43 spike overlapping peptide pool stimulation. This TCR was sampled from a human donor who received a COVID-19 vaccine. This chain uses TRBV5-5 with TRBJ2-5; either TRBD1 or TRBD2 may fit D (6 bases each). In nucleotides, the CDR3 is TGTGCCAGCAGCTTGAGGGGGGAGTTAGAGACCCAGTACTTC. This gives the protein CASSLRGELETQYF.